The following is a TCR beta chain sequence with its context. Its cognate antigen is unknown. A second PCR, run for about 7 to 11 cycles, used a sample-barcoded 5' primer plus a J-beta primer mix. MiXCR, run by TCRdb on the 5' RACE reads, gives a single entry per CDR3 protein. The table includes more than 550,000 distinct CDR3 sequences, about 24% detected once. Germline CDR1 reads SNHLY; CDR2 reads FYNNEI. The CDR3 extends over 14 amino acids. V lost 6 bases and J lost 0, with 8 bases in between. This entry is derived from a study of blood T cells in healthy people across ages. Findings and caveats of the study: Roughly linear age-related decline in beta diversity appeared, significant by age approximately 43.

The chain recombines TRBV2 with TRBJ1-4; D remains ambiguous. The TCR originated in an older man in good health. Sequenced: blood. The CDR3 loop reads CASRGVSTNEKLFF. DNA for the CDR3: TGTGCCAGCAGGGGTGTTTCAACTAATGAAAAACTGTTTTTT.